Below are 30 T cell receptor beta chains sequenced from a single sample in a study of CXCR3-negative and CXCR3-positive naive CD8 T cells. Broader study findings: Naive cells that were CXCR3-positive had more hydrophobic TRB CDR3s (compared with CXCR3-negative naive cells).

UMI-tagged TRB cDNA libraries were built via 5' RACE. TCRdb reprocessed the 5' RACE reads; each CDR3 protein has one entry and no DNA is given. Its clone listing holds over 100,000 distinct CDR3 sequences. These receptors have no identified antigens. The sample comprised naive CXCR3+ CD8+ T cells from blood. Subset defined: CD45RO-CCR7+CD27+CD95- naive CD8+ T cells expressing CXCR3 (TNR3+). The receptors originated from a human donor in good health. Some clones in this sample may be carry-over from other donors' samples.

This chain connects TRBV7-3 to TRBJ2-3; TCRdb names TRBD1, which stays unverified in the absence of DNA. The CDR3 is 13 amino acids. The V gene's germline CDR1 is SGHTA and CDR2 FQGTGA. Here the CDR3 reads CASSLISPDTQYF.

The chain is built from TRBV7-9 and TRBJ2-7; the TCRdb D gene call, TRBD2, has no DNA to confirm it. The CDR3 totals 21 residues. Germline CDR1 reads SEHNR; CDR2 reads FQNEAQ (reference sequence). This CDR3 is CASSFPRAGGTTRPFSDEQYF.

The CDR3 protein is CSVEDNYGYTF. The genes are TRBV29-1 and TRBJ1-2. The CDR3 length is 11 residues. Germline V CDR1 and CDR2: SQVTM, ANQGSEA.

The V and J genes are TRBV7-2 and TRBJ1-4. Germline V CDR1 and CDR2: SGHTA, FQGNSA. CDR3 length: 15 amino acids. The CDR3 region is CASSLGWGLNEKLFF.

The chain employs TRBV29-1 and TRBJ2-2; TCRdb calls TRBD2, which cannot be checked without DNA. The CDR3 loop spans 14 amino acids. Germline V lookup: CDR1 SQVTM, CDR2 ANQGSEA. CDR3 loop: CSADQRGGTGELFF.

CDR3 amino acids: CASSLLGGRGTDTQYF. The chain uses TRBV28 and TRBJ2-3; lacking DNA, the TRBD1 call made by TCRdb goes unchecked. The V gene's germline CDR1 is MDHEN and CDR2 SYDVKM. The CDR3 totals 16 residues.

This chain links TRBV29-1 with TRBJ2-7. Looked up from germline, CDR1 is SQVTM and CDR2 is ANQGSEA. This CDR3 has 13 residues. The CDR3 spells CSVESGNPYEQYF.

The chain has TRBV28 and TRBJ2-2; the D gene TCRdb calls, TRBD1, cannot be checked with no DNA. This CDR3 is 17 amino acids long. The germline CDR1 and CDR2 sequences are MDHEN and SYDVKM. CDR3 in amino acids: CASSVRTQGARTGELFF.

The chain employs TRBV7-3 and TRBJ2-5; the TRBD2 assignment by TCRdb is unverifiable without DNA. Germline-derived CDR1 and CDR2 are SGHTA and FQGTGA. The CDR3 is 15 amino acids. The chain's CDR3 is CASSPSGTSGETQYF.

V gene TRBV12-3 or TRBV12-4 combines with J gene TRBJ2-5. There are 14 residues in the CDR3. The CDR3 loop reads CASSFTAYQETQYF.

V is TRBV4-1 and J is TRBJ2-2; TCRdb designates TRBD1, a call that cannot be tested without DNA. The CDR3 runs to 13 residues. CDR1 and CDR2 (germline): MGHRA, YSYEKL. The CDR3 sequence is CASSRQGAGELFF.

The chain recombines TRBV7-6 with TRBJ2-1; as DNA is missing, the TRBD2 call by TCRdb cannot be tested. CDR1 is SGHVS, CDR2 FNYEAQ, per germline. The CDR3 is 15 amino acids. The CDR3 here is CASSPTSGRGNEQFF.

The chain couples TRBV28 to TRBJ2-1; TCRdb's D gene call, TRBD1, goes unchecked for lack of DNA. Germline V CDR1 and CDR2: MDHEN, SYDVKM. The CDR3 length is 17 residues. The CDR3 spells CASSSYRGQGDASEQFF.

V and J are TRBV4-3 and TRBJ2-3; TCRdb names TRBD1, which stays unverified in the absence of DNA. This CDR3 is 16 amino acids long. Germline V gene lookup returns CDR1 LGHNA and CDR2 YSLEER. The CDR3 reads CASSEGVGASTDTQYF.

CDR3 region: CASTQWNSGANVLTF. The rearrangement uses TRBV6-5 and TRBJ2-6. Per the germline V gene, CDR1 is MNHEY and CDR2 is SVGAGI. The CDR3 contains 15 residues.

The chain links TRBV7-9 to TRBJ2-3; TCRdb selects TRBD2, and the lack of DNA leaves this call unchecked. This CDR3 comprises 16 residues. Germline CDR1 and CDR2: SEHNR and FQNEAQ (reference sequence). The CDR3 loop is CASSQRDGGDRDTQYF.

This chain joins TRBV11-3 and TRBJ2-7; absent DNA, TCRdb's TRBD1 call cannot be checked. Looked up from germline, CDR1 is SGHNT and CDR2 is YENEEA. This CDR3 comprises 14 residues. This CDR3 is CASSNRGLSYEQYF.

V gene TRBV9 combines with J gene TRBJ2-7; TCRdb's D call of TRBD1 is untestable without DNA. CDR1 is SGDLS, CDR2 YYNGEE, per germline. The CDR3 runs to 13 residues. CDR3 protein: CASSPGGLDEQYF.

The chain employs TRBV7-8 and TRBJ2-7. This CDR3 contains 13 residues. In germline, CDR1 is SGHVS, CDR2 FQNEAQ. Here the CDR3 reads CASSLASSSEQYF.

The genes are TRBV6-5 and TRBJ2-2; TCRdb indicates TRBD1, and absent DNA this call remains unverified. Germline assignment: CDR1 MNHEY and CDR2 SVGAGI. The CDR3 contains 14 residues. CDR3: CASSYTEGAGELFF.

The chain carries TRBV11-2 and TRBJ2-7; TCRdb gives TRBD2 as the D gene, but with no DNA this cannot be confirmed. The CDR3 is made up of 15 amino acids. The germline V gene encodes CDR1 SGHAT and CDR2 FQNNGV. The CDR3 reads CASNGLAGGPGEQYF.

V usage is TRBV29-1 and J usage is TRBJ1-4. Germline V lookup: CDR1 SQVTM, CDR2 ANQGSEA. The CDR3 is 14 amino acids. This CDR3 reads CSARMEGWKEKLFF.

J is TRBJ2-7 and V is TRBV6-2 or TRBV6-3; TCRdb's D call, TRBD1, is unchecked because there is no DNA. This CDR3 comprises 16 residues. CDR1 is MNHEY and CDR2 is SVGEGT in the germline V gene. CDR3 region: CASSYSHRMPSYEQYF.

This chain links TRBV20-1 with TRBJ2-1; TCRdb reports TRBD1, a call that lacks DNA to check it against. CDR3 size: 14 residues. CDR1 and CDR2 from the germline V gene are DFQATT and SNEGSKA (reference sequence). CDR3: CSATSGVAYNEQFF.

The chain couples TRBV29-1 to TRBJ2-1; as DNA is missing, the TRBD2 call by TCRdb cannot be tested. The CDR3 runs to 19 residues. CDR1 and CDR2 from the germline V gene are SQVTM and ANQGSEA. The CDR3 reads CTPPGLAGVRCCSYNEQFF.

V usage is TRBV28 and J usage is TRBJ1-5; TCRdb returns TRBD1, unconfirmable since there is no DNA. This CDR3 comprises 14 residues. The germline CDR1 and CDR2 sequences are MDHEN and SYDVKM. The CDR3 region is CASSLGAANQPQHF.

The chain uses TRBV7-8 and TRBJ2-1. The V gene's germline CDR1 is SGHVS and CDR2 FQNEAQ. The CDR3 extends over 14 amino acids. The CDR3 region is CASSPGSSYNEQFF.

The V and J genes are TRBV30 and TRBJ2-3. The CDR3 covers 13 residues. In germline, CDR1 is GTSNPN, CDR2 SVGIG (reference sequence). The CDR3 sequence is CAWDRVSADTQYF.

The rearrangement joins TRBV29-1 to TRBJ2-1; with no DNA, the TCRdb D assignment of TRBD2 cannot be verified. In germline, CDR1 is SQVTM, CDR2 ANQGSEA. The length of the CDR3 is 18 residues. The CDR3 is CSGDPGLAGVRGYNEQFF.

V usage is TRBV4-3 and J usage is TRBJ2-1. Germline loops: CDR1 LGHNA, CDR2 YSLEER. The CDR3 runs to 12 residues. CDR3 loop: CASSQDQREQFF.